The 13 T cell receptor beta chains below come from one sample, sequenced in a study of blood T cell repertoires in COVID-19 (dated by TCRdb to the early 2020s). The method behind the library was the immunoSEQ multiplex PCR assay. Here the immuneACCESS table is served through TCRdb, limited to in-frame sequences with V and J called. Missing clones are a known gap in these copies; in checked studies unresolved V genes cover under half, and the rest lacks a known reason. The sample contains about 77,000 clones, around 67% of them found a single time. The ten most abundant clones make up less than 25% of the sample. The source material was peripheral blood. The origin of the receptors is a man aged 60-69 years with acute or convalescent COVID-19.

The chain couples TRBV6-5 to TRBJ2-3, with 11 bases fitting TRBD2. There are 14 residues in the CDR3. With V trimmed by 5 bases and J by 5 bases, 3 bases remained unmatched. Germline CDR1 reads MNHEY; CDR2 reads SVGAGI. The CDR3 nucleotides read TGTGCCAGCAGTCCTGGGACTAGCGGAGATACGCAGTATTTT. Translation gives CASSPGTSGDTQYF.

This chain joins TRBV3-1 (or the pseudogene TRBV3-2) and TRBJ2-3, with 7 bases that match TRBD1. The J segment lost 2 bases and the V segment lost 1 base, leaving 6 bases of the junction unmatched. CDR1 and CDR2 from the germline V gene are LGHDT and YNNKEL (reference sequence). This CDR3 comprises 16 residues. The CDR3 coding sequence is TGTGCCAGCAGCCAAGTTAATACAGGGGTCACAGATACGCAGTATTTT. This gives the protein CASSQVNTGVTDTQYF.

The table lists this clone with a count of one. The chain recombines TRBV2 with TRBJ2-2; 8 bases align to TRBD1. In germline, CDR1 is SNHLY, CDR2 FYNNEI. Trimming cost V 6 bases and J 1 base; bases outside gene matches: 4. The CDR3 contains 15 residues. The CDR3 region is CASRLGQGNTGELFF. The CDR3 nucleotides read TGTGCCAGCAGGCTTGGACAGGGGAACACCGGGGAGCTGTTTTTT. Full variable domain (remainder filled in from reference TRBV2 and TRBJ2-2): EPEVTQTPSHQVTQMGQEVILRCVPISNHLYFYWYRQILGQKVEFLVSFYNNEISEKSEIFDDQFSVERPDGSNFTLKIRSTKLEDSAMYFCASRLGQGNTGELFFGEGSRLTVL.

The chain uses TRBV7-7 and TRBJ2-2; 7 bases are a match to TRBD1. Germline trimming cut 5 bases from V and 3 bases from J; bases unmatched to any gene: 3. In germline, CDR1 is SSHAT, CDR2 FNYEAQ (reference sequence). The CDR3 spans 14 residues. CDR3: CASSETGDTGELFF. The CDR3 coding sequence is TGTGCCAGCAGCGAAACAGGGGACACCGGGGAGCTGTTTTTT.

This chain links TRBV5-1 with TRBJ2-7; 7 nucleotides align to TRBD1. J was trimmed by 1 base and V by 4 bases; bases with no gene match: 8. The CDR3 is 15 residues long. Germline-derived CDR1 and CDR2 are SGHRS and YFSETQ. The CDR3 region is CASSVTPGQSYEQYV. Written as DNA, the CDR3 is TGCGCCAGCAGCGTTACTCCGGGACAGTCCTACGAGCAGTACGTC.

This clone ranks as medium-sized. The CDR3 nucleotides are TGTGCCAGCAGCTCGACCCTAGCGGGCTTATCCTACAATGAGCAGTTCTTC. Amino acid sequence: CASSSTLAGLSYNEQFF. The rearrangement links TRBV7-8 to TRBJ2-1, with TRBD2 identical over 8 bases. Germline V gives CDR1 SGHVS, CDR2 FQNEAQ. The length of the CDR3 is 17 residues. The V gene end was trimmed by 4 bases and the J gene end by 1 base; junction bases not matched to a gene: 9.

The chain combines TRBV28 with TRBJ1-1; no definite D call. Germline CDR1 and CDR2: MDHEN and SYDVKM. CDR3 length: 14 amino acids. The V and J ends lost 10 bases and 5 bases respectively, with 20 bases between them. In DNA form, the CDR3 reads TGTGCCATCATGGCGGGCGCCAAAGGGACTGAAGCTTTCTTT. Translated: CAIMAGAKGTEAFF. Together with reference TRBV28 and TRBJ1-1, the CDR3 gives the full variable domain: DVKVTQSSRYLVKRTGEKVFLECVQDMDHENMFWYRQDPGLGLRLIYFSYDVKMKEKGDIPEGYSVSREKKERFSLILESASTNQTSMYLCAIMAGAKGTEAFFGQGTRLTVV.

The chain combines TRBV6-5 with TRBJ2-1; TRBD2 is a possible D gene (7 bases). Deletions cut 8 bases from V and 8 bases from J, with 22 bases between. The CDR3 spans 15 residues. Germline V gene lookup returns CDR1 MNHEY and CDR2 SVGAGI. The CDR3 region has the DNA TGTGCCAGCCTAGGGGGGGCGATTTGGTCAGATGAGCAGTTCTTC. This codes for CASLGGAIWSDEQFF.

The chain joins TRBV5-1 to TRBJ1-3; no clear D. The germline gives CDR1 SGHRS, CDR2 YFSETQ. Trimming took off 0 bases at V and 3 bases at J, with 7 bases between the two ends. The CDR3 contains 14 residues. The CDR3 bases are TGCGCCAGCAGCTTGGCTCTCAGTGGAAACACCATATATTTT. It is translated as CASSLALSGNTIYF.

This chain connects TRBV5-8 to TRBJ1-5; D possibly corresponds to TRBD1 (5 bases). Trimming took 0 bases from V and 3 from J, leaving 7 bases between them. The CDR3 contains 14 residues. Per germline, CDR1 SGHTS and CDR2 YDEGEE. The chain's CDR3 is CASSLGQLNQPQHF. Here the CDR3 DNA reads TGTGCCAGCAGCTTGGGACAGCTCAATCAGCCCCAGCATTTT.

This clone was recorded once. The genes are TRBV27 and TRBJ1-6; 7 nucleotides line up with TRBD1. V lost 5 bases to trimming and J lost 15 bases; unmatched junction nucleotides: 13. CDR3 length: 14 amino acids. CDR1 and CDR2 (germline): MNHEY, SMNVEV (reference sequence). In DNA form, the CDR3 reads TGTGCCAGCAGTCCCCTGACAGGGCCCTCGGTCCTCCACTTT. Amino acid sequence: CASSPLTGPSVLHF.

This chain uses TRBV11-1 with TRBJ1-4, with D possibly being TRBD1 (6 bases). The CDR3 loop spans 12 amino acids. V lost 5 bases and J 8 bases, leaving 9 bases between the germline ends. The germline V gene encodes CDR1 SGHAT and CDR2 FQDESV (reference sequence). CDR3 DNA: TGTGCCAGCAGCGGGGGCCCCGAAAAACTGTTTTTT. It yields the protein CASSGGPEKLFF.

This chain connects TRBV6-4 to TRBJ1-1; a weak D match, TRBD1 (6 bases). V shed 6 bases and J shed 1 base, with 12 bases lying between them. CDR1 is MRHNA, CDR2 SNTAGT, per germline. This CDR3 has 14 residues. In DNA form, the CDR3 reads TGTGCCAGCAGATCAAGGGGGGGGAACACTGAAGCTTTCTTT. This codes for CASRSRGGNTEAFF.